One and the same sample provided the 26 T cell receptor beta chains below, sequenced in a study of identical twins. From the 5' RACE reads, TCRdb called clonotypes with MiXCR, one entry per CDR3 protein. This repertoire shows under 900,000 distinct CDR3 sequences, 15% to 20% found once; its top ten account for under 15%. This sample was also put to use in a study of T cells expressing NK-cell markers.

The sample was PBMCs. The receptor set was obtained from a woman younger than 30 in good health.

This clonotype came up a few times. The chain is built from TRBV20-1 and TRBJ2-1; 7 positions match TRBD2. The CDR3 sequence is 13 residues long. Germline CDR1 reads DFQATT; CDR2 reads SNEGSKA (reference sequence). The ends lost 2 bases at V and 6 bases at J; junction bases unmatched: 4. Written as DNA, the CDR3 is TGCAGTGCTAGAATAGGCGGGGGCAATGAGCAGTTCTTC. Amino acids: CSARIGGGNEQFF.

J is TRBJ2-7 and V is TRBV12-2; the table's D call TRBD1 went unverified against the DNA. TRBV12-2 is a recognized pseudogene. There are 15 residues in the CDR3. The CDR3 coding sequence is TGTGCAAGTCCCTATGTAGGGCCGCCCGACTACGAGCAGTACTTC. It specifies CASPYVGPPDYEQYF.

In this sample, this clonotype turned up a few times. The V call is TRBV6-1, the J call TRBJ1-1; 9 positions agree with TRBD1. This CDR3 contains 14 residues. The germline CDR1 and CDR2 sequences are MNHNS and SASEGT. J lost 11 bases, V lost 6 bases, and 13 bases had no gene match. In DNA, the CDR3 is TGTGCCAGCAGCTCCACCTGGACAGGGGACTGGGCTTTCTTT. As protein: CASSSTWTGDWAFF.

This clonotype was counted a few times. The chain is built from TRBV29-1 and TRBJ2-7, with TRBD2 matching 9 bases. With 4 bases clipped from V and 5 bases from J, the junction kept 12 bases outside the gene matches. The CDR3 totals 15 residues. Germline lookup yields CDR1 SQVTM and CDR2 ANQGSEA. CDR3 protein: CSVGSSGGRIHEQYF. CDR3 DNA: TGCAGCGTTGGTAGTAGCGGGGGCCGGATCCACGAGCAGTACTTC.

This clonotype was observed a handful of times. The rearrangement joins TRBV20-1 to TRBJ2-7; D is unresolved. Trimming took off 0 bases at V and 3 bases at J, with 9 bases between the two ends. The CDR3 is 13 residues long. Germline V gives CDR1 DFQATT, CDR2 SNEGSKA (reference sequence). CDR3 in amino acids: CSARDSGNYEQYF. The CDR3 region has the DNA TGCAGTGCTAGAGATTCCGGAAACTACGAGCAGTACTTC.

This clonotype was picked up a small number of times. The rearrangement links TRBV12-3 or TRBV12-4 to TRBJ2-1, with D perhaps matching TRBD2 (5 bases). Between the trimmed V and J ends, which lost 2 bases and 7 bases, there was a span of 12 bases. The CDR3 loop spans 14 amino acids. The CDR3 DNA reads TGTGCCAGCAGTTTACAGGAGGCAGTTAATGAGCAGTTCTTC. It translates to CASSLQEAVNEQFF.

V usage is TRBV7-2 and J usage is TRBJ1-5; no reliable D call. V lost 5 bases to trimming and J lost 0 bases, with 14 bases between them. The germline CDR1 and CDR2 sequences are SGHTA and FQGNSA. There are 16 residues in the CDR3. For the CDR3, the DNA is TGTGCCAGCAGCACTACGAAAGAAAATAGCAATCAGCCCCAGCATTTT. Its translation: CASSTTKENSNQPQHF.

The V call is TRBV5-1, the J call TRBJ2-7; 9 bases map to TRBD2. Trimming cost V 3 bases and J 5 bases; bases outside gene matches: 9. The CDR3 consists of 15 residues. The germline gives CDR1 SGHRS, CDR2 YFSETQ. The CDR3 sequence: CASSYTLAGVDEQYF. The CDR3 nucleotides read TGCGCCAGCAGCTATACCTTAGCGGGAGTCGACGAGCAGTACTTC.

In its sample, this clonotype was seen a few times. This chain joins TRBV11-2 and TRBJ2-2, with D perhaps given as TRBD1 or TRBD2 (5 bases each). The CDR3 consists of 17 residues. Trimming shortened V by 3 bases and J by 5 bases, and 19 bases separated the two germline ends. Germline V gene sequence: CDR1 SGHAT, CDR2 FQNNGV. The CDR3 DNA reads TGTGCCAGCAGCTTCGGGACGCCCTCCGATATTACCGGGGAGCTGTTTTTT. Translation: CASSFGTPSDITGELFF. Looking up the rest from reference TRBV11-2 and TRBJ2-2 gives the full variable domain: EAGVAQSPRYKIIEKRQSVAFWCNPISGHATLYWYQQILGQGPKLLIQFQNNGVVDDSQLPKDRFSAERLKGVDSTLKIQPAKLEDSAVYLCASSFGTPSDITGELFFGEGSRLTVL.

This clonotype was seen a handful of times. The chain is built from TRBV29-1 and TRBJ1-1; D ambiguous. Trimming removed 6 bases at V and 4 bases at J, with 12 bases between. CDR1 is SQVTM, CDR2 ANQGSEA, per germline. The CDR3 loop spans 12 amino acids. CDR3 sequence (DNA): TGCAGCGTCCGCGGTTTTTCCACTGAAGCTTTCTTT. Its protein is CSVRGFSTEAFF. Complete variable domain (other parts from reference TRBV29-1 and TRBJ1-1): SAVISQKPSRDICQRGTSLTIQCQVDSQVTMMFWYRQQPGQSLTLIATANQGSEATYESGFVIDKFPISRPNLTFSTLTVSNMSPEDSSIYLCSVRGFSTEAFFGQGTRLTVV.

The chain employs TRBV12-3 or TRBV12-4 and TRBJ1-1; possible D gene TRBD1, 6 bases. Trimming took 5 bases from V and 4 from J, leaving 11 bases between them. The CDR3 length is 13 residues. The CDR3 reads CASSITGSTEAFF. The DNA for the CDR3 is TGTGCCAGCAGTATTACAGGGAGCACTGAAGCTTTCTTT.

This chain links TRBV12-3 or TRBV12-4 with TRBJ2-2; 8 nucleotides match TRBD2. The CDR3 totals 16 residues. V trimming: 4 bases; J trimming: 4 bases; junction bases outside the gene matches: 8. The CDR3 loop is CASSSSRGGLTGELFF. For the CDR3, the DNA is TGTGCCAGCAGTTCCTCGCGCGGGGGGCTCACCGGGGAGCTGTTTTTT.

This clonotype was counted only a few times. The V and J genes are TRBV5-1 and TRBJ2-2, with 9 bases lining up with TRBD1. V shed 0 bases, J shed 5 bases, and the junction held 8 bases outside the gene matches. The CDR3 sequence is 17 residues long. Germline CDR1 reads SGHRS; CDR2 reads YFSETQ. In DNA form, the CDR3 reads TGCGCCAGCAGCTTGGCCGTGGGACAGGGTCAGACCGGGGAGCTGTTTTTT. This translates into CASSLAVGQGQTGELFF.

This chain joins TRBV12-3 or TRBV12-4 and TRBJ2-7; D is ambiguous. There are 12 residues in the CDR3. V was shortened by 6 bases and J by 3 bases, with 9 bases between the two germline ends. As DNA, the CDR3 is TGTGCCAGCAGCCTCAACGACTACGAGCAGTACTTC. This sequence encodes CASSLNDYEQYF.

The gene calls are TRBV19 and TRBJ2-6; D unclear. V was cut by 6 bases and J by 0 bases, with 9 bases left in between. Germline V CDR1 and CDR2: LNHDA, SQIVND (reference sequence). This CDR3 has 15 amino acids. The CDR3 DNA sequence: TGTGCCAGTAGGGACCGAAGCTCTGGGGCCAACGTCCTGACTTTC. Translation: CASRDRSSGANVLTF.

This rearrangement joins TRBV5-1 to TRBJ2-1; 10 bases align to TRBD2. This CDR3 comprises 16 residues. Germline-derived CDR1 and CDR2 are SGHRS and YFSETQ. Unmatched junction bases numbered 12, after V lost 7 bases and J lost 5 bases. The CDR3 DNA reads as TGCGCCAGCCCTGTGGAGCGGGAGGGCCTGAACAATGAGCAGTTCTTC. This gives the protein CASPVEREGLNNEQFF. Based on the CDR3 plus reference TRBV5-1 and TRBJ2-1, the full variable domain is KAGVTQTPRYLIKTRGQQVTLSCSPISGHRSVSWYQQTPGQGLQFLFEYFSETQRNKGNFPGRFSGRQFSNSRSEMNVSTLELGDSALYLCASPVEREGLNNEQFFGPGTRLTVL.

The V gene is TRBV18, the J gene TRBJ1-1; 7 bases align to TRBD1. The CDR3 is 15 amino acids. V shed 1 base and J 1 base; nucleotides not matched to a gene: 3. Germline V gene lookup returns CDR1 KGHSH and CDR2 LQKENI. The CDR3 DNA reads TGTGCCAGCTCACCACAGACAGGGCGGAACACTGAAGCTTTCTTT. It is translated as CASSPQTGRNTEAFF.

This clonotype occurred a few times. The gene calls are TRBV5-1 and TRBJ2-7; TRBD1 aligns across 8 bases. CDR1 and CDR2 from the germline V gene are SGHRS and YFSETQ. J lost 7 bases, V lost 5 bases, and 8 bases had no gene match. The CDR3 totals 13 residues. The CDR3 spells CASRLQGAGEQYF. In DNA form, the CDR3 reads TGCGCCAGCAGATTGCAGGGGGCCGGAGAGCAGTACTTC. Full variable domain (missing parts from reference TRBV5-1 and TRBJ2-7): KAGVTQTPRYLIKTRGQQVTLSCSPISGHRSVSWYQQTPGQGLQFLFEYFSETQRNKGNFPGRFSGRQFSNSRSEMNVSTLELGDSALYLCASRLQGAGEQYFGPGTRLTVT.

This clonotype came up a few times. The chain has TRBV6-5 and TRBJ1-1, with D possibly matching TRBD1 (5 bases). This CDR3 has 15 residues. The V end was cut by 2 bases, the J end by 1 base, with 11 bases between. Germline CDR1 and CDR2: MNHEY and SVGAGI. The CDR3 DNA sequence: TGTGCCAGCAGTTACGGACCCGGGGCGAACACTGAAGCTTTCTTT. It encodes CASSYGPGANTEAFF.

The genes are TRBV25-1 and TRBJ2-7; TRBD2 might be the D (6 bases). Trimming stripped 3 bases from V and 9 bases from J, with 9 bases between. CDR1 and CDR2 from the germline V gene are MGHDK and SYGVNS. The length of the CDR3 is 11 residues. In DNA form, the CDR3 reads TGTGCCAGCAGTGATCGGGGAGGGCAGTACTTC. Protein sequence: CASSDRGGQYF.

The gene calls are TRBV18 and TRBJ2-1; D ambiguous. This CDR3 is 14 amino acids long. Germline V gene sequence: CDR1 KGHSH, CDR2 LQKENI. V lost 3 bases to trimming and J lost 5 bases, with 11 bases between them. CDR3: CASSPLTSHNEQFF. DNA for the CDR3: TGTGCCAGCTCACCGCTAACAAGTCACAATGAGCAGTTCTTC. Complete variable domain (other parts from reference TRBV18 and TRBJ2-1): NAGVMQNPRHLVRRRGQEARLRCSPMKGHSHVYWYRQLPEEGLKFMVYLQKENIIDESGMPKERFSAEFPKEGPSILRIQQVVRGDSAAYFCASSPLTSHNEQFFGPGTRLTVL.

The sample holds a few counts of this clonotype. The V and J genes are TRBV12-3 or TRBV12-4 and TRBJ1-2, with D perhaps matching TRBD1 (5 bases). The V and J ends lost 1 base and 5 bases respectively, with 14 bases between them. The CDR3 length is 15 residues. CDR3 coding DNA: TGTGCCAGCAGTTTAGGGGGACGGATCGCGTATGGCTACACCTTC. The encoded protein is CASSLGGRIAYGYTF.

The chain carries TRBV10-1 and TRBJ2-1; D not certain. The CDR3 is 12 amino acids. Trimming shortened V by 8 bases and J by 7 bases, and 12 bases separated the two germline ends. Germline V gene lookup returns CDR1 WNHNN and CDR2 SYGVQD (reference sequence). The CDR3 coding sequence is TGCGCCAGCTCACACCTGGGGAATGAGCAGTTCTTC. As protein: CASSHLGNEQFF.

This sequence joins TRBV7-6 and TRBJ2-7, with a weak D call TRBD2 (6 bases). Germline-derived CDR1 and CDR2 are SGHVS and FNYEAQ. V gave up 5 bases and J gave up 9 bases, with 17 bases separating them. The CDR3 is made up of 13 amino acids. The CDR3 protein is CASSQGLPQTQYF. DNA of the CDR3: TGTGCCAGCAGCCAGGGACTGCCGCAGACGCAGTACTTC.

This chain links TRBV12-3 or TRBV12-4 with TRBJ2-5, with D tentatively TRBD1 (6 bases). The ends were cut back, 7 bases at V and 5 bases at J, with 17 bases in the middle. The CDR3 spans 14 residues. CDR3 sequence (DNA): TGTGCCAGCACACAATCAGGGGTGCGGGAGACCCAGTACTTC. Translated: CASTQSGVRETQYF.

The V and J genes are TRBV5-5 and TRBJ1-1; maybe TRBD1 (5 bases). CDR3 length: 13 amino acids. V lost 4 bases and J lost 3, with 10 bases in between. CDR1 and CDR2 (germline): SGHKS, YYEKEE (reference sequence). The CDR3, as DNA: TGTGCCAGCAGCGTGACAGTTGACACTGAAGCTTTCTTT. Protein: CASSVTVDTEAFF.